This T cell receptor beta chain was profiled in a study of memory CD4+ T cells and cytomegalovirus serostatus. Authors' data handling: Out-of-frame sequences were removed, leaving roughly 2.1 million distinct TCRbeta sequences. TCRdb's copy holds only in-frame clones and misses some; the assay was immunoSEQ multiplex PCR. That table supplies the V and J calls and clone size; D and trimming were determined from the DNA. The sample yields approximately 42,000 clones, 79% seen once. Single viable CD3+CD4+CD8-CD45RO+ cells were sorted as the memory CD4+ T cells. Total CD4+ T cells were enriched by CD4 positive selection. Trimming removed 4 bases from V and 6 bases from J, with 15 bases in between. Germline V gene lookup returns CDR1 MGHDK and CDR2 SYGVNS. The CDR3 extends over 15 amino acids.

V gene TRBV25-1 combines with J gene TRBJ2-2, with TRBD1 as a possible D gene (6 bases). Sequencing was performed on memory CD4+ T cells from blood. The sequence was obtained from an adult in good health and CMV-seronegative. CDR3 bases: TGTGCCAGCAGTGGGGAGCAGGGGAGTCCCGGGGAGCTGTTTTTT. Protein: CASSGEQGSPGELFF.